This T cell receptor (beta chain) stems from a study of cytomegalovirus exposure and HLA in healthy donors. CDR1 SGHDT and CDR2 YYEEEE come from the germline V gene. The CDR3 has 14 residues. V lost 4 bases, J lost 3 bases, and 12 bases lay in between. Both 60 Vbeta primers and 13 Jbeta primers went into the PCR. Only in-frame clones appear in the TCRdb table, and some are missing; sequencing was by immunoSEQ multiplex PCR. The sample contains roughly 180,000 clones, approximately 82% of which appear only once. The chain combines TRBV5-6 with TRBJ2-3; a possible D gene is TRBD1 (5 bases). The receptor comes from a woman aged 18-35 years in good health and CMV-seropositive. What was sequenced was PBMCs. Here the CDR3 DNA reads TGTGCCAGCAGCCTCCCCAGGGCGACAGATACGCAGTATTTT. This sequence encodes CASSLPRATDTQYF.